This T cell receptor (beta chain) was sequenced in a study of cytomegalovirus exposure and HLA in healthy donors. The study's findings and limits: In a later analysis, at a false discovery rate of 0.05, approximately 18,000 TCR beta sequences were associated with HLA alleles.

On this clone: Its antigen is not identified.

Vbeta (60) and Jbeta (13) primers were used in the PCR. Here immunoSEQ multiplex PCR was the method, and the copy in TCRdb shows in-frame clones only, minus some. The sample holds about 130,000 clones. The CDR3 consists of 15 residues. Germline V gene data show CDR1 as MNHNS and CDR2 as SASEGT. V trimming: 2 bases; J trimming: 3 bases; junction bases outside the gene matches: 3. V gene TRBV6-1 combines with J gene TRBJ1-1; 10 nucleotides match TRBD1. Source material: PBMCs. The sequence derives from a man aged 18 to 30 in good health and CMV-seronegative. The CDR3 region is CASSETTGGHTEAFF. CDR3 bases: TGTGCCAGCAGTGAAACGACAGGGGGCCACACTGAAGCTTTCTTT.